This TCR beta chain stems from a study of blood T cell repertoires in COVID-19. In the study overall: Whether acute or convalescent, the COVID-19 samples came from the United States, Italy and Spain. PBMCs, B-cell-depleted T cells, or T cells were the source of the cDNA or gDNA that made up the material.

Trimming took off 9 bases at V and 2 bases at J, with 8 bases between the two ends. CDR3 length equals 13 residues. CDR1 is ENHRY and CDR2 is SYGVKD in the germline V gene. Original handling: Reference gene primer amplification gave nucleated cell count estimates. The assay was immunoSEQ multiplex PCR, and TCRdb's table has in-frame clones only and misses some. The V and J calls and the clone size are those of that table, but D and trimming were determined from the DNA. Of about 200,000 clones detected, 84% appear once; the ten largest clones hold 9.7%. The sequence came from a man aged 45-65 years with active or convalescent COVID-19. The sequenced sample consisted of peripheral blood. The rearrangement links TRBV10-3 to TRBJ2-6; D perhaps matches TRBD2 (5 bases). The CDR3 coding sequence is TGTGCCATTTTGAGGGCTGGGGCCAACGTCCTGACTTTC. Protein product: CAILRAGANVLTF.